A selection of T cell receptor beta chains follows, all from one sample in a study of T-cell memory formation after mild COVID-19. TCRdb called the 5' RACE reads again in MiXCR, with one record for every CDR3 protein. Found here are 45,000 to 55,000 distinct CDR3 sequences, about 7.3% of them singletons; the top ten hold roughly 1.5%. Sequencing used PBMCs or a T cell subset sorted from them (not recorded which). These receptors were collected from a man between 18 and 35 years old who had mild COVID-19 (a few samples of this study predate the infection). Cell type and time point are not known. Each CDR3 is given with its conserved first and last residue. Fields, in order: clone size, CDR3 length, J gene, V gene, D gene, CDR3 DNA, CDR3 protein. D genes are given only for firm matches. Size is omitted from some rows. Given values are once, few, many or a class for expanded clones.

>many|17|TRBJ2-3|TRBV7-3|TRBD2
TGTGCCAGCAGCTTAAGTTCCCGTGGCGGGGGTACAGATACGCAGTATTTT
CASSLSSRGGGTDTQYF
>-|13|TRBJ1-2|TRBV7-9|-
TGTGCCAGCAGCTTGCGGGGGGCCTATGGCTACACCTTC
CASSLRGAYGYTF
>-|14|TRBJ1-5|TRBV7-9|-
TGTGCCAGCAGCATCCAGGGCCAGCATCAGCCCCAGCATTTT
CASSIQGQHQPQHF
>few|15|TRBJ1-5|TRBV20-1|TRBD1
TGCAGTGCTAGGAAGGGGGCAGGTAGCAATCAGCCCCAGCATTTT
CSARKGAGSNQPQHF
>-|12|TRBJ1-1|TRBV6-5|-
TGTGCCAGCAGTTACGGCGACACTGAAGCTTTCTTT
CASSYGDTEAFF
>few|17|TRBJ2-2|TRBV5-1|-
TGCGCCAGCAGCTTGCTCCCTTTGCAGGGGAACACCGGGGAGCTGTTTTTT
CASSLLPLQGNTGELFF
>few|14|TRBJ2-5|TRBV7-2|-
TGTGCCAGCAGCTTAGGGGGGTTTGGAGAGACCCAGTACTTC
CASSLGGFGETQYF
>few|14|TRBJ2-4|TRBV2|-
TGTGCCAGCAGTGCGACGGGGGCCAAAAACATTCAGTACTTC
CASSATGAKNIQYF
>many|13|TRBJ2-1|TRBV5-1|-
TGCGCCAGCAGCTTTGGCGGGGACAATGAGCAGTTCTTC
CASSFGGDNEQFF
>-|15|TRBJ1-2|TRBV4-1|TRBD1
TGCGCCAGCAGCCTAACAGGGGAATCTAACTATGGCTACACCTTC
CASSLTGESNYGYTF
>-|14|TRBJ2-5|TRBV11-2|-
TGTGCCAGCAGCTTAATAAGGGGGAAGAGAACCCAGTACTTC
CASSLIRGKRTQYF
>few|14|TRBJ2-3|TRBV9|-
TGTGCCAGCAGCGTAGAGGGGGGGGCCAATACGCAGTATTTT
CASSVEGGANTQYF
>few|15|TRBJ1-1|TRBV18|-
TGTGCCAGCTCACCGGGGTCCGGCGACGGCACTGAAGCTTTCTTT
CASSPGSGDGTEAFF
>-|12|TRBJ1-5|TRBV12-3/TRBV12-4|-
TGTGCCAGCAGTTGGACAAGCCAGCCCCAGCATTTT
CASSWTSQPQHF
>few|12|TRBJ1-2|TRBV7-9|-
TGTGCCAGCAGCTCCGGCGAATATGGCTACACCTTC
CASSSGEYGYTF
>many|16|TRBJ2-1|TRBV4-2|-
TGTGCCAGCAGCCAAGATCCGGGCTCGCCGTACAATGAGCAGTTCTTC
CASSQDPGSPYNEQFF
>few|15|TRBJ1-5|TRBV29-1|-
TGCAGCGTTGAAGGGGGTCCGAGGGGAGTACAGCCCCAGCATTTT
CSVEGGPRGVQPQHF
>-|14|TRBJ2-2|TRBV20-1|TRBD2
TGCAGTGCTCTAGCGGAGACGAACACCGGGGAGCTGTTTTTT
CSALAETNTGELFF
>-|12|TRBJ2-7|TRBV28|-
TGTGCCAGCACCGACACTTCCTACGAGCAGTACTTC
CASTDTSYEQYF
>few|16|TRBJ2-1|TRBV7-2|-
TGTGCCAGCAGCTTGGCCCCAAGTTACGGCTACAATGAGCAGTTCTTC
CASSLAPSYGYNEQFF
>few|14|TRBJ1-1|TRBV3-1|-
TGTGCCAGCAGCCGATTGGAGGGTGTCACTGAAGCTTTCTTT
CASSRLEGVTEAFF
>few|15|TRBJ1-6|TRBV5-4|TRBD1
TGTGCCAGCAGCCTCGACAGGGGACAAAATTCACCCCTCCACTTT
CASSLDRGQNSPLHF
>-|13|TRBJ1-2|TRBV19|-
TGTGCCAGTAGTCTTCAACAGGGCTATGGCTACACCTTC
CASSLQQGYGYTF